The T cell receptor beta chain described here comes from a study of cytomegalovirus exposure and HLA in healthy donors. Study-wide context: Out of 398 genotyped donors, roughly 78% belonged to the Caucasian-associated ancestry cluster.

Study results and limitations: Donor immune exposure was known only as CMV serostatus.

Regarding this clone: Its antigen is still unknown. Mismatch with germline at one junction end may stem from a read error.

Germline lookup yields CDR1 GTSNPN and CDR2 SVGIG (reference sequence). This CDR3 spans 16 amino acids. Healthy bone marrow donors made up the cohort. The PCR ran on 60 Vbeta and 13 Jbeta primers. The data were produced by immunoSEQ multiplex PCR, yet TCRdb's version contains in-frame clones alone and is incomplete. This sample contains about 130,000 clones. The chain carries TRBV30 and TRBJ1-5, with 7 bases fitting TRBD1. This clonotype was obtained from a woman between 55 and 75 years old in good health and CMV-seronegative. Material for sequencing was PBMCs. Here the CDR3 reads CAWSVPGQSSNRPQHF. The CDR3 DNA reads as TGTGCCTGGAGTGTACCGGGACAGTCTAGCAATCGGCCCCAGCATTTT.